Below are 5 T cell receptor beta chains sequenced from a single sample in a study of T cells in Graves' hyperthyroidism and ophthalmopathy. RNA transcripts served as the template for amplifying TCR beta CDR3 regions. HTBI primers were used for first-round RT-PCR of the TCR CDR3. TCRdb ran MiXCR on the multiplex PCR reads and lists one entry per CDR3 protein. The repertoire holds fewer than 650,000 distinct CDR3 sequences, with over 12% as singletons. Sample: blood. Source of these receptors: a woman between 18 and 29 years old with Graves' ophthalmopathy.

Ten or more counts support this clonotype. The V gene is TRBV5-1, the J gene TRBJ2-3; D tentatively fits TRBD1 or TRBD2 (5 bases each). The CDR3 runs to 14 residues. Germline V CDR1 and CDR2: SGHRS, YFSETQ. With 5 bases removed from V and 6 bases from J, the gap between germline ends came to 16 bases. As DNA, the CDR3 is TGCGCCAGCAGTTATGGGGACCCCCTGGATACGCAGTATTTT. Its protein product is CASSYGDPLDTQYF.

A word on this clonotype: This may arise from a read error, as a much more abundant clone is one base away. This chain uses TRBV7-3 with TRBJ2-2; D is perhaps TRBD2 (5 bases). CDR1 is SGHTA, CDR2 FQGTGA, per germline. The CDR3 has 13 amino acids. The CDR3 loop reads CATRNTVPGELSF. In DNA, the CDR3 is TGTGCCACCCGTAATACAGTCCCCGGGGAGCTGTCTTTT.

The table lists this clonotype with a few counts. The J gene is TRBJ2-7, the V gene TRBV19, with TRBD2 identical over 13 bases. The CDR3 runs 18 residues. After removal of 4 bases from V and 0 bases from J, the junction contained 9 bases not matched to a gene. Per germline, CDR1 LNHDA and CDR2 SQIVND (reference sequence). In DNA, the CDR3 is TGTGCCAGTAGTAGGACTAGCGGGAGACCGGCCGGCTCCTACGAGCAGTACTTC. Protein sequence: CASSRTSGRPAGSYEQYF.

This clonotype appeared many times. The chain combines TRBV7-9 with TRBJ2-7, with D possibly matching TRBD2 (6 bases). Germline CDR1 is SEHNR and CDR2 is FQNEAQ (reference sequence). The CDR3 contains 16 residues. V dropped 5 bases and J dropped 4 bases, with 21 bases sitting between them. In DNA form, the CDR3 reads TGTGCCAGCAGCCCCCCTACGGGAGTCGCCCCTTACGAGCAGTACTTC. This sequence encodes CASSPPTGVAPYEQYF.

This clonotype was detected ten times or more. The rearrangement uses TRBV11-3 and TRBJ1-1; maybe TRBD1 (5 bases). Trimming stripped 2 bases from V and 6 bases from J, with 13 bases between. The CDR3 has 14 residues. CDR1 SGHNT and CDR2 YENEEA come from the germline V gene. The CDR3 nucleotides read TGTGCCAGCAGCTTAACCAGGGCTAACCCTGAAGCTTTCTTT. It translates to CASSLTRANPEAFF.